This is a list of T cell receptor beta chains from one sample in a study of shared T cell receptors in the human thymus. The protocol was immunoSEQ multiplex PCR, while the TCRdb copy is restricted to in-frame clones and leaves out a portion. Of hundreds of thousands of clones in the sample, around 95% are singletons; the top ten hold roughly 0.02%. Sequenced sample: thymocytes. The receptors were gathered from a human donor. CDR3s include the opening cysteine and the closing phenylalanine or tryptophan. D genes are given only for firm matches. Size is stated for part of the rows, as once, few or many counts, or as a class when the clone is expanded.

>TRBD1|TRBV30|NA|TRBJ1-5
TGTGCCTGGACCCAGACAGGGGGAAATTATAGCAATCAGCCCCAGCATTTT
CAWTQTGGNYSNQPQHF
>TRBD1|TRBV7-9|NA|TRBJ1-3
TGTGCCAGCAGCTCTCCTACGACAGGGGGGTACACCATATATTTT
CASSSPTTGGYTIYF
>TRBD2|TRBV10-1|few|TRBJ2-2
TGCGCCAGCAACTCGGGACGGACTAGCGGGACTTCCGGGGAGCTGTTTTTT
CASNSGRTSGTSGELFF
>NA|TRBV10-2|once|TRBJ2-7
TGCGCCAGCAGTGACGGCCGGGACTGGACCCCCGCGCAGTACTTC
CASSDGRDWTPAQYF
>TRBD1|TRBV28|NA|TRBJ1-2
TGTGCCAGCAGCTCCCGACAGGGTAGGGGCTACACCTTC
CASSSRQGRGYTF
>NA|TRBV4-1|NA|TRBJ1-3
TGCGCCAGCAGCCAAGACGGTGGCAGGACACCTCTAGACACCATATATTTT
CASSQDGGRTPLDTIYF
>NA|TRBV12-5|NA|TRBJ2-1
TGTGCTAGTGGTTTGGAAGCTGGAAGAGATGAGCAGTTCTTC
CASGLEAGRDEQFF
>TRBD2|TRBV11-2|NA|TRBJ2-1
TGTGCCAGCAGCTTGGGACTAGGATACAATGAGCAGTTCTTC
CASSLGLGYNEQFF
>NA|TRBV7-2|NA|TRBJ1-4
TGTGCCAGCAGCTTATTAGACGTCCTGTGGGAGGGCACTAATGAAAAACTGTTTTTT
CASSLLDVLWEGTNEKLFF
>NA|TRBV5-1|NA|TRBJ2-1
TGCGCCAGCAGCCGAGGGCCGGGTGAGCAGTTCTTC
CASSRGPGEQFF
>NA|TRBV19|once|TRBJ1-5
TGTGCCAGTAGTCCCCCTCGGGGCAGGGAAGATAGCAATCAGCCCCAGCATTTT
CASSPPRGREDSNQPQHF
>TRBD2|TRBV5-1|NA|TRBJ2-1
TGCGCCAGCAGCTTCACAGCGGGAGGGCCGCATGAGCAGTTCTTC
CASSFTAGGPHEQFF
>TRBD2|TRBV2|NA|TRBJ2-1
TGTGCCAGCAGAGGTTCAGCGGGAGTATCCGATGAGCAGTTCTTC
CASRGSAGVSDEQFF
>NA|TRBV5-1|NA|TRBJ1-5
TGCGCCAGCAGCTTATACAGGAAAGGTCAGCCCCAGCATTTT
CASSLYRKGQPQHF
>NA|TRBV7-9|NA|TRBJ2-2
TGTGCAGATCTTGACAGCGTCGTTACCGGGGAGCTGTTTTTT
CADLDSVVTGELFF
>NA|TRBV27|NA|TRBJ2-3
TGTGCCAGCAGTTTATCTATGTCGAATTCAGATACGCAGTATTTT
CASSLSMSNSDTQYF
>TRBD1|TRBV28|NA|TRBJ2-7
TGTGCCACCGGGACAGCGTCTCCCTCCGAGCAGTACTTC
CATGTASPSEQYF
>NA|TRBV5-1|NA|TRBJ2-1
TGCGCCAGCAGCCCCCCCAGCGATGAGCAGTTCTTC
CASSPPSDEQFF
>TRBD1|TRBV27|NA|TRBJ2-3
TGTGCCAGCAGTTTGTTGTCAGGGGGACCAGATACGCAGTATTTT
CASSLLSGGPDTQYF
>NA|TRBV11-2|NA|TRBJ1-1
TGTGCCAGCAGCTCTACCCCGAGACGGGGGCGGAACACTGAAGCTTTCTTT
CASSSTPRRGRNTEAFF
>NA|TRBV10-3|once|TRBJ2-7
TGTGCCATCAGCGGCTCCTACGAGCAGTACTTC
CAISGSYEQYF
>TRBD2|TRBV6-5|NA|TRBJ2-7
TGTGCCAGCAGACCCCTAGCGGGAGGGGGCTACGAGCAGTACTTC
CASRPLAGGGYEQYF
>TRBD2|TRBV30|NA|TRBJ2-7
TGTGCCTGGAGTCCCCCAGGACTAGCGGGGCCCCGAACCTACGAGCAGTACTTC
CAWSPPGLAGPRTYEQYF
>NA|TRBV5-1|NA|TRBJ2-2
TGCGCCAGCACAGGGTTTGCCAGCGGAGGGCCTTACACCGGGGAGCTGTTTTTT
CASTGFASGGPYTGELFF
>NA|TRBV7-6|NA|TRBJ1-2
TGTGCCAGCAGCTCCAGTGAGGGGGGCTATGGCTACACCTTC
CASSSSEGGYGYTF
>TRBD1|TRBV27|NA|TRBJ1-1
TGTGCCAGCAGTTTATCGATAAAGGACAGGGATGAGAACACTGAAGCTTTCTTT
CASSLSIKDRDENTEAFF
>TRBD1|TRBV7-2|NA|TRBJ1-2
TGTGCCAGCAGCTTGAACCAGGGGGAGGATGGCTACACCTTC
CASSLNQGEDGYTF
>NA|TRBV7-2|NA|TRBJ2-7
TGTGCCAGCAGCTTAGATGTCGTTCAGGGGGGATACGAGCAGTACTTC
CASSLDVVQGGYEQYF
>NA|TRBV10-3|NA|TRBJ2-3
TGTGCCATCAGTGAGGGGGGACCCACAGATACGCAGTATTTT
CAISEGGPTDTQYF
>NA|TRBV2|NA|TRBJ1-3
TGTGCCAGCAGCCATGCGGTGGCAGGTGGAAACACCATATATTTT
CASSHAVAGGNTIYF
>TRBD1|TRBV28|NA|TRBJ1-6
TGTGCCAGCAGGCTGGAGACAGGGAATTCACCCCTCCACTTT
CASRLETGNSPLHF
>TRBD1|TRBV2|NA|TRBJ1-5
TGTGCCAGCAGTGACTATGGACAGGGGGCTTATCAGCCCCAGCATTTT
CASSDYGQGAYQPQHF
>TRBD1|TRBV9|NA|TRBJ1-1
TGTGCCAGCAGCGCCCTCCACAGGGGCGGCGGGGACACTGAAGCTTTCTTT
CASSALHRGGGDTEAFF
>NA|TRBV2|NA|TRBJ2-5
TGTGCCAGCAGGGAGGGTACAGCCAAGTACTTC
CASREGTAKYF
>TRBD1|TRBV30|NA|TRBJ2-1
TGTGCCTGGGCGCCAACCGGGACAGGGTCCTACAATGAGCAGTTCTTC
CAWAPTGTGSYNEQFF
>TRBD2|TRBV28|once|TRBJ2-1
TGTGCCAGCACCTGGACTAGCGGGAGTAAAAATGAGCAGTTCTTC
CASTWTSGSKNEQFF
>NA|TRBV5-4|NA|TRBJ2-7
TGTGCCAGCAGCTGTCGAGAGTCAGGGAGCTCCTACGAGCAGTACTTC
CASSCRESGSSYEQYF
>TRBD1|TRBV29-1|few|TRBJ1-2
TGCAGCGGTGGACAGGGGAGACTCTATGGCTACACCTTC
CSGGQGRLYGYTF
>NA|TRBV27|NA|TRBJ2-2
TGTGCCAGCACTCGGGGGGCAGGGGGCACCGGGGAGCTGTTTTTT
CASTRGAGGTGELFF
>TRBD2|TRBV11-2|NA|TRBJ2-7
TGTGCCAGCAGCCCGCGGCTAGCGGGGGACTCCTACGAGCAGTACTTC
CASSPRLAGDSYEQYF
>TRBD1|TRBV10-1|NA|TRBJ2-1
TGCGCCAGCAGGGGACAGGGGGCGAATGAGCAGTTCTTC
CASRGQGANEQFF
>TRBD2|TRBV15|once|TRBJ2-1
TGTGCCACCAGCACGCCGAAGGGGAGCGAGCGGGAGGGAGGTTACAATGAGCAGTTCTTC
CATSTPKGSEREGGYNEQFF
>NA|TRBV7-2|NA|TRBJ2-5
TGTGCCAGCAGCTCCTGGGTGGGCCAAGAGACCCAGTACTTC
CASSSWVGQETQYF
>NA|TRBV18|NA|TRBJ2-1
TGTGCCAGCTCACCACCCTTAGGTGGAGGGCTATCCTACAATGAGCAGTTCTTC
CASSPPLGGGLSYNEQFF
>NA|TRBV5-6|NA|TRBJ2-1
TGTGCCAGCAGCTTACGACGGTATGAGCAGTTCTTC
CASSLRRYEQFF
>NA|TRBV19|NA|TRBJ1-1
TGTGCCAGTAGGAGACAGGCCCTGAACACTGAAGCTTTCTTT
CASRRQALNTEAFF
>NA|TRBV29-1|NA|TRBJ2-3
TGCAGCGTTGAGGAACAGGGCCCAGATGGTACGCAGTATTTT
CSVEEQGPDGTQYF
>TRBD1|TRBV19|NA|TRBJ1-2
TGTGCCATACGCTCCGGACAGGGAGGATATGGCTACACCTTC
CAIRSGQGGYGYTF
>NA|TRBV14|NA|TRBJ2-5
TGTGCCAGCAGCCAAGGGACGAACGAAGGTGACTTC
CASSQGTNEGDF
>TRBD2|TRBV28|NA|TRBJ2-7
TGTGCCAGCAGTTTATGCCAGAAAGCGGGAGGGCCTCAGACCTACGAGCAGTACTTC
CASSLCQKAGGPQTYEQYF
>TRBD2|TRBV4-2|NA|TRBJ2-3
TGTGCCAGTACTAGCGGGGACACAGATACGCAGTATTTT
CASTSGDTDTQYF
>NA|TRBV14|NA|TRBJ2-1
TGTGCCAGCAGCCAAGCAAGCGGACCCTCCTACAATGAGCAGTTCTTC
CASSQASGPSYNEQFF
>TRBD2|TRBV29-1|NA|TRBJ2-1
TGCAGCGCCCTAGCGGGAGACAATGAGCAGTTCTTC
CSALAGDNEQFF
>TRBD2|TRBV4-3|NA|TRBJ2-1
TGCGCCAGCAGCCAAGACGTCAGGACTAGATACAATGAGCAGTTCTTC
CASSQDVRTRYNEQFF